The clone carrying this T cell receptor beta chain was observed many times. Trimming left V 4 bases short and J 4 bases short, with 12 bases between. From germline, CDR1 is SGHRS and CDR2 YFSETQ. This CDR3 region has 14 residues. This sample was included in a study of T-cell memory formation after mild COVID-19. Study details: TCR clusters were largely donor specific.

Each CDR3 protein is one row after TCRdb ran MiXCR on the 5' RACE reads. The table lists approximately 180,000 distinct CDR3 sequences, roughly 17% of them singletons, with approximately 2.2% in the top ten. This TCR was sampled from an adult woman who had mild COVID-19 (a few samples of this study predate the infection). Cell type and time point are not known. The sequenced sample was PBMCs or a T cell subset sorted from them (not recorded which). The genes are TRBV5-1 and TRBJ2-1; no clear D gene. CDR3 DNA sequence: TGCGCCAGCAGCGAAGAAGGGCAGTACAATGAGCAGTTCTTC. Translating gives CASSEEGQYNEQFF.